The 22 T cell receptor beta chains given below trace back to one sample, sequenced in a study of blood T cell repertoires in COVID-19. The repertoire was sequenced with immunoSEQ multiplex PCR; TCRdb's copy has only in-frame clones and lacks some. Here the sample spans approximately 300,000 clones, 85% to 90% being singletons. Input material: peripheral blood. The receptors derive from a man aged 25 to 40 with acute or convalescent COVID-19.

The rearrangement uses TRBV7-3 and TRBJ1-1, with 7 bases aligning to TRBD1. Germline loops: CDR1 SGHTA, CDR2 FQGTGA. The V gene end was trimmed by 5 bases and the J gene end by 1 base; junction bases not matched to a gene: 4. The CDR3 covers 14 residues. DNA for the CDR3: TGTGCCAGCAGCACAGGGGCGCGGAACACTGAAGCTTTCTTT. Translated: CASSTGARNTEAFF.

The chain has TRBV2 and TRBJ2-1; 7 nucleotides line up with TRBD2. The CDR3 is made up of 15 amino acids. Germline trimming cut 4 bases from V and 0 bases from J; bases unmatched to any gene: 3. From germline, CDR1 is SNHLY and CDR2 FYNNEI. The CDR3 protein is CASSVSGNSYNEQFF. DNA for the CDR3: TGTGCCAGCAGTGTGAGCGGGAACTCCTACAATGAGCAGTTCTTC.

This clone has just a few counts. CDR3 in DNA: TGCGCCAGCAGTGAGGGAGTACGGACCGGGGAGCTGTTTTTT. The encoded protein is CASSEGVRTGELFF. The chain has TRBV10-2 and TRBJ2-2; D unclear. V lost 2 bases and J lost 5, with 9 bases in between. The CDR3 covers 14 residues. The germline V gene encodes CDR1 WSHSY and CDR2 SAAADI.

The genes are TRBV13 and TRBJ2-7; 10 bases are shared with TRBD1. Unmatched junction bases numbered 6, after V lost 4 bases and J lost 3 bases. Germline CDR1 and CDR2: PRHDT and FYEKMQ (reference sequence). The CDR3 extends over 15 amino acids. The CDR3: CASSSQRTGGYEQYF. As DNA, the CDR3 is TGTGCCAGCAGCTCCCAGCGGACAGGGGGCTACGAGCAGTACTTC.

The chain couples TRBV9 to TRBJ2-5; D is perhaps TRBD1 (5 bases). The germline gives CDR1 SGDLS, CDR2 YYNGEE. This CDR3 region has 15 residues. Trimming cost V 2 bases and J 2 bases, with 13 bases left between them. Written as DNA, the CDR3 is TGTGCCAGCAGCGTCGAGGACACAACTCAAGAGACCCAGTACTTC. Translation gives CASSVEDTTQETQYF.

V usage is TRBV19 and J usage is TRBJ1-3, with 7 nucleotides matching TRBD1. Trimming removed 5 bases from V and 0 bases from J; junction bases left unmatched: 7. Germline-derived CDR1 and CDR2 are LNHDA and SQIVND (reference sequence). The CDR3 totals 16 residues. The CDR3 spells CASSGGQPDSGNTIYF. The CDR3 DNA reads TGTGCCAGTAGTGGGGGACAGCCCGACTCTGGAAACACCATATATTTT.

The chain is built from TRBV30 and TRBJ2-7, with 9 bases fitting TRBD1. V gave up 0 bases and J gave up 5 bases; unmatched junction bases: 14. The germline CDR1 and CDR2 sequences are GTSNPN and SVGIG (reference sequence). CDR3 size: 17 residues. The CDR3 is CAWSVQMSGDRAHEQYF. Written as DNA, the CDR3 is TGTGCCTGGAGTGTACAAATGTCGGGGGACAGGGCCCACGAGCAGTACTTC. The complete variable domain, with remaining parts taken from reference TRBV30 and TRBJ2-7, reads SQTIHQWPATLVQPVGSPLSLECTVEGTSNPNLYWYRQAAGRGLQLLFYSVGIGQISSEVPQNLSASRPQDRQFILSSKKLLLSDSGFYLCAWSVQMSGDRAHEQYFGPGTRLTVT.

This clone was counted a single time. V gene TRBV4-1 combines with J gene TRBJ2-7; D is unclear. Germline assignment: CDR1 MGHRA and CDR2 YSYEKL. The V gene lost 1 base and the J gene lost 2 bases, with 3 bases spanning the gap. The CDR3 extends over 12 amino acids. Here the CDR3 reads CASSQGTYEQYF. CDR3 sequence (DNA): TGCGCCAGCAGCCAAGGTACCTACGAGCAGTACTTC.

CDR3 nucleotides: TGTGCCAGCAGTGGGGCCCCCCTACTGCCCCAGCATTTT. Protein sequence: CASSGAPLLPQHF. V is TRBV2 and J is TRBJ1-5; D is unresolved. Germline lookup yields CDR1 SNHLY and CDR2 FYNNEI. The ends were cut back, 4 bases at V and 9 bases at J, with 13 bases in the middle. The CDR3 is made up of 13 amino acids.

The CDR3 DNA reads as TGTGCCAGTAGTAGGCCGGGACTAGCGGGAGTCAATGAGCAGTTCTTC. It yields the protein CASSRPGLAGVNEQFF. This rearrangement joins TRBV19 to TRBJ2-1; 14 bases line up with TRBD2. Losses at the gene ends were 4 bases for V and 6 bases for J; bases not matched to a gene: 5. CDR1 LNHDA and CDR2 SQIVND come from the germline V gene (reference sequence). This CDR3 region has 16 residues.

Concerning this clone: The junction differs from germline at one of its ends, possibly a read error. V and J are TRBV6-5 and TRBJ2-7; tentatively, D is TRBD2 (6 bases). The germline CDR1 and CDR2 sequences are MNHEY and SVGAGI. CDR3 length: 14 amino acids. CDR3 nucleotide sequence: TGTGCCAACAGTATACTATCAGCGGGTTACGAGCAGTACTTC. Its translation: CANSILSAGYEQYF.

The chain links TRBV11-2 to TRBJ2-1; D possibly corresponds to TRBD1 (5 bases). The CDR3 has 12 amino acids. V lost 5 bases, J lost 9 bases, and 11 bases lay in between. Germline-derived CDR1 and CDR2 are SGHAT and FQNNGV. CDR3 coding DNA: TGTGCCAGCAGCCCAGATAGGGGTGAGCAGTTCTTC. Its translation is CASSPDRGEQFF.

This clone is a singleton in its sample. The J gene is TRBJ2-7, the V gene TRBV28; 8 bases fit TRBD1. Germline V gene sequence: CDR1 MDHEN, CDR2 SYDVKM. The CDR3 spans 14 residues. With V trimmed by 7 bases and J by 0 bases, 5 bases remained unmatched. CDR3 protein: CASNSGQGSYEQYF. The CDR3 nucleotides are TGTGCCAGCAACAGCGGACAGGGCTCCTACGAGCAGTACTTC.

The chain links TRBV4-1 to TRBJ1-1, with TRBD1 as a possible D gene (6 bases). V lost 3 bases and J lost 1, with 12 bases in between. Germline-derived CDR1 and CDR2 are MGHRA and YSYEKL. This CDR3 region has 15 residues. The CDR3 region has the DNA TGCGCCAGCAGCCACCTCGCCAGGGGGAACACTGAAGCTTTCTTT. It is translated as CASSHLARGNTEAFF.

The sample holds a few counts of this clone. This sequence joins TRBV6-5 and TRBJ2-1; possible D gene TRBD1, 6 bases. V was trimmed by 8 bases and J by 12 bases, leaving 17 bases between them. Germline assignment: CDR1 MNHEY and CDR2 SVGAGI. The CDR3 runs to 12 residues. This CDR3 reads CASGARGGLQFF. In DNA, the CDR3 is TGTGCCAGCGGCGCCAGGGGCGGACTGCAGTTCTTC.

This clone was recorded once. The CDR3 nucleotides read TGCAGCGCCGGGTTAGCGGGCGGCTCCGGGGAGCTGTTTTTT. Encoded protein: CSAGLAGGSGELFF. The chain links TRBV29-1 to TRBJ2-2; TRBD2 matches 7 bases. The trim removed 7 bases at V and 6 bases at J, leaving 11 bases unmatched. CDR3 length equals 14 residues. Germline V gene data show CDR1 as SQVTM and CDR2 as ANQGSEA.

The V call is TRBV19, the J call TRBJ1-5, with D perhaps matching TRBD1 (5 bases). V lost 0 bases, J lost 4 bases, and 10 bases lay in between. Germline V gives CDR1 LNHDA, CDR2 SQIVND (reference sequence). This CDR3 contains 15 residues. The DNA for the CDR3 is TGTGCCAGTAGTATAGATCAACGGGGGAATCAGCCCCAGCATTTT. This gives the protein CASSIDQRGNQPQHF.

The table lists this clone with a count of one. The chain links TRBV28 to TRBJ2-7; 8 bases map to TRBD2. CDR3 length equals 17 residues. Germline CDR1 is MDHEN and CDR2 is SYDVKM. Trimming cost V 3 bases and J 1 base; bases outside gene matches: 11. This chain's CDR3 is CASSFPLAGGNSYEQYF. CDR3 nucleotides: TGTGCCAGCAGTTTTCCCTTGGCGGGAGGAAATTCCTACGAGCAGTACTTC.

The CDR3 DNA sequence: TGTGCCAGCAGCTTGCCCCAGGACAGGATAGAAGAGACCCAGTACTTC. It encodes CASSLPQDRIEETQYF. The V and J genes are TRBV5-4 and TRBJ2-5, with TRBD1 identical over 7 bases. V trimming: 1 base; J trimming: 3 bases; junction bases outside the gene matches: 9. Germline lookup yields CDR1 SGHNT and CDR2 YYREEE (reference sequence). This CDR3 has 16 amino acids.

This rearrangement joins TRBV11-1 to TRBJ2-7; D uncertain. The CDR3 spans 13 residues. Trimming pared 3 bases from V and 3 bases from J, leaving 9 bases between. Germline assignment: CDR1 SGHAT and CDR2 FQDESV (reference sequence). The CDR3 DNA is TGTGCCAGCAGCTTTAGCCTCAACTACGAGCAGTACTTC. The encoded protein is CASSFSLNYEQYF.

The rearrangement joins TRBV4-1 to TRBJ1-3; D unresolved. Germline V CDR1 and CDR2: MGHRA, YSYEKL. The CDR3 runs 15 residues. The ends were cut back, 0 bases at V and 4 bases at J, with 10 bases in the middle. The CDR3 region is CASSQESSRGNTIYF. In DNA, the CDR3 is TGCGCCAGCAGCCAAGAAAGTAGCCGCGGAAACACCATATATTTT.

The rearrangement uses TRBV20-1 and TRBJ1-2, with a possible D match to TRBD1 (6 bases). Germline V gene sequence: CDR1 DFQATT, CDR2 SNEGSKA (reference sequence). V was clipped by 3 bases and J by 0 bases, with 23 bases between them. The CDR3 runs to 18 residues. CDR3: CSASPPSGTAGANYGYTF. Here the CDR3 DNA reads TGCAGTGCTAGTCCCCCCTCGGGGACCGCAGGGGCTAACTATGGCTACACCTTC.